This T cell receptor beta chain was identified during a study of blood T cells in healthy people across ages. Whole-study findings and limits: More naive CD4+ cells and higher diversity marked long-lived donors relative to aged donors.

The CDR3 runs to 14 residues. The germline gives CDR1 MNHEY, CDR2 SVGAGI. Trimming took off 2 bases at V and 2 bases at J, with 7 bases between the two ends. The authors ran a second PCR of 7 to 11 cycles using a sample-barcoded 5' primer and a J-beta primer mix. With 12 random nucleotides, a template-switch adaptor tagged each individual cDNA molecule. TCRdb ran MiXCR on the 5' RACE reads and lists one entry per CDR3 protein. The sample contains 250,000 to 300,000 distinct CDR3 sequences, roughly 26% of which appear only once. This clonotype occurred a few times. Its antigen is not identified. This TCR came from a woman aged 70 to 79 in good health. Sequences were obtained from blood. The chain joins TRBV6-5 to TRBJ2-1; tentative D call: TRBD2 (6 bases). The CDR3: CASSYGGAYNEQFF. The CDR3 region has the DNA TGTGCCAGCAGTTACGGAGGGGCCTACAATGAGCAGTTCTTC.